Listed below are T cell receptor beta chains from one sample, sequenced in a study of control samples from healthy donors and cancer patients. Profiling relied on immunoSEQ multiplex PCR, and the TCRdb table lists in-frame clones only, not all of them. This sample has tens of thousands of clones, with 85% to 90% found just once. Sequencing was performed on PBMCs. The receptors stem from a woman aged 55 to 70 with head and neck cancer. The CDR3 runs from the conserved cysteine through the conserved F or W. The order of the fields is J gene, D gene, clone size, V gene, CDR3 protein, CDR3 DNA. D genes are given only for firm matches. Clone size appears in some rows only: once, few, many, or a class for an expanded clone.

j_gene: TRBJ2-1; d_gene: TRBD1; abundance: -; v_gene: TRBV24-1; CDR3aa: CATSGERQGIDEQFF; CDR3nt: TGTGCCACCAGTGGAGAGCGACAGGGGATCGATGAGCAGTTCTTC
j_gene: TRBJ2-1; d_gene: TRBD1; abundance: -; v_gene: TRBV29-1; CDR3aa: CSVKQGAPINEQFF; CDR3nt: TGCAGCGTGAAACAGGGGGCACCTATCAATGAGCAGTTCTTC
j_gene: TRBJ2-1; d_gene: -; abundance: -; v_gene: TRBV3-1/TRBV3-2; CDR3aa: CASSKGSGHNEQFF; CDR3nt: TGTGCCAGCAGCAAGGGATCGGGACATAATGAGCAGTTCTTC
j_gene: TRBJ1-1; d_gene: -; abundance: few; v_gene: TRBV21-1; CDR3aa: CASSNPGRRGDTEAFF; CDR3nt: TGTGCCAGCAGCAACCCCGGACGACGGGGGGACACTGAAGCTTTCTTT
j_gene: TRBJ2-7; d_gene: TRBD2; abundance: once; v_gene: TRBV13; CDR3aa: CASSGSGRAYEQYF; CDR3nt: TGTGCCAGCAGCGGTAGCGGGAGGGCCTACGAGCAGTACTTC
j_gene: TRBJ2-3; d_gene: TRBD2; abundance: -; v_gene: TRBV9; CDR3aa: CASSVTSGRGRDTQYF; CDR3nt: TGTGCCAGCAGCGTGACTAGCGGGAGGGGAAGAGATACGCAGTATTTT
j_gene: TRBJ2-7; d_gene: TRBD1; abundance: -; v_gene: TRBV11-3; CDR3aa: CASSSGDRWPKFPEQYF; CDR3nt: TGTGCCAGCAGCTCCGGGGACAGATGGCCTAAATTCCCCGAGCAGTACTTC
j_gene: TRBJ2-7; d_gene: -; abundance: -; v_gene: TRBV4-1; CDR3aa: CASSQGVGHYEQYF; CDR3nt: TGCGCCAGCAGCCAAGGTGTCGGCCACTACGAGCAGTACTTC
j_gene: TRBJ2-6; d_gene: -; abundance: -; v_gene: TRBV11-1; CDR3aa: CASSLSDSGANVLTF; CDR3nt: TGTGCCAGCAGCCTGTCTGACTCTGGGGCCAACGTCCTGACTTTC
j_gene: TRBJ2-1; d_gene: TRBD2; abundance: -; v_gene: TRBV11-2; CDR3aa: CATGASGNGNEQFF; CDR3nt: TGTGCCACAGGGGCTAGCGGGAATGGCAATGAGCAGTTCTTC
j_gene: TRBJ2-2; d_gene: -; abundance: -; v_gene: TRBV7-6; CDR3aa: CASSLSLVWNTGELFF; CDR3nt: TGTGCCAGCAGCTTATCGTTAGTTTGGAACACCGGGGAGCTGTTTTTT
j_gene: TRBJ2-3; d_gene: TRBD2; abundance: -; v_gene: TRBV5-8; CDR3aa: CASSPQGGRTDTQYF; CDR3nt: TGTGCCAGCAGCCCCCAAGGCGGGAGAACAGATACGCAGTATTTT
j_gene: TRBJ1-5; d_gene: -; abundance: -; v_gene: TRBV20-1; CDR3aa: CSASSGLQSNQPQHF; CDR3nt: TGCAGTGCTAGTTCGGGCCTTCAGAGCAATCAGCCCCAGCATTTT
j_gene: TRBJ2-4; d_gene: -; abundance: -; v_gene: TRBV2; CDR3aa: CASRIQGMAKNIQYF; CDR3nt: TGTGCCAGCAGGATACAGGGAATGGCCAAAAACATTCAGTACTTC
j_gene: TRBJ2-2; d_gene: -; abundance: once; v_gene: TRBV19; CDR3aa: CASSILGTTGELFF; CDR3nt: TGTGCCAGTAGTATCCTCGGGACTACCGGGGAGCTGTTTTTT
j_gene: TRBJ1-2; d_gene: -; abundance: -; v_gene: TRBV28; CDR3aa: CASRGDGPYGYTF; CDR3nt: TGTGCCAGCAGAGGGGACGGACCCTATGGCTACACCTTC
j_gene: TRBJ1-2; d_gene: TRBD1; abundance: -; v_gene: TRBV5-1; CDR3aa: CASSLGTGAGYGYTF; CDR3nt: TGCGCCAGCAGCTTGGGGACAGGGGCCGGCTATGGCTACACCTTC
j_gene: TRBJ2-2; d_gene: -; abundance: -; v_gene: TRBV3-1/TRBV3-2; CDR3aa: CASSLNPANTGELFF; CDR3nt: TGTGCCAGCAGCCTTAACCCCGCGAACACCGGGGAGCTGTTTTTT
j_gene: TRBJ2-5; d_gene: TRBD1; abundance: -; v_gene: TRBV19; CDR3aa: CASSTTGEETQYF; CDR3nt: TGTGCCAGTAGCACGACAGGGGAAGAGACCCAGTACTTC
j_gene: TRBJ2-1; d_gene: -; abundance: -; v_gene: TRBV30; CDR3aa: CAWRYGTLYNEQFF; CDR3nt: TGTGCCTGGAGATACGGGACACTATACAATGAGCAGTTCTTC
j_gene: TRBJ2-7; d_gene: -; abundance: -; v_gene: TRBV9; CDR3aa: CASSVGYRTYEQYF; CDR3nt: TGTGCCAGCAGCGTAGGCTACAGGACCTACGAGCAGTACTTC
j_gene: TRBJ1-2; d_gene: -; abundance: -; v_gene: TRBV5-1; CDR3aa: CASSWGTDRNYGYTF; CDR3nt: TGCGCCAGCAGCTGGGGGACGGACCGTAACTATGGCTACACCTTC
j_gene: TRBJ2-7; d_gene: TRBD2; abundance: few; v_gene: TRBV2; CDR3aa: CASSDRTSGTYEQYF; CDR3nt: TGTGCCAGCAGTGATAGAACTAGCGGGACCTACGAGCAGTACTTC
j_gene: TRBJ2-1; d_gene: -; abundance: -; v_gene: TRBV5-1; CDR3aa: CASSLAVGHYNEQFF; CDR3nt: TGCGCCAGCAGCTTGGCTGTAGGGCATTACAATGAGCAGTTCTTC
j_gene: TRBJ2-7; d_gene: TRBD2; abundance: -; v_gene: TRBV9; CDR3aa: CASSVGGERELTYEQYF; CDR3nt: TGTGCCAGCAGCGTAGGGGGGGAGCGGGAGCTAACCTACGAGCAGTACTTC
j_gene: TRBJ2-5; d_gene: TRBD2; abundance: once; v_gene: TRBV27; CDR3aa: CASSLLAGGETQYF; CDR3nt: TGTGCCAGCAGTTTACTGGCGGGAGGAGAGACCCAGTACTTC
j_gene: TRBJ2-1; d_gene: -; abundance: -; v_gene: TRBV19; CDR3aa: CASTQTVNNEQFF; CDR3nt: TGTGCCAGTACTCAGACGGTAAACAATGAGCAGTTCTTC
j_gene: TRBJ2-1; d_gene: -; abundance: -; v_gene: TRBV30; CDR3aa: CAFGRGTSYNEQFF; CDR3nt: TGTGCCTTCGGACGAGGAACCTCCTACAATGAGCAGTTCTTC
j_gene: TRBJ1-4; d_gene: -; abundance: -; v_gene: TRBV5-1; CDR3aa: CASSSGGSTNEKLFF; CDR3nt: TGCGCCAGCAGCTCGGGAGGGTCAACTAATGAAAAACTGTTTTTT
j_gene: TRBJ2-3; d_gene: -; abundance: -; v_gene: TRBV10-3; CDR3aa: CASCCQRGTDTQYF; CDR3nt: TGTGCCAGCTGTTGCCAGCGGGGCACAGATACGCAGTATTTT
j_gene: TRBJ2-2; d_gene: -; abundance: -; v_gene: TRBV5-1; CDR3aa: CASSSGSGNTGELFF; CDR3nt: TGCGCCAGCAGCTCAGGTAGCGGGAACACCGGGGAGCTGTTTTTT
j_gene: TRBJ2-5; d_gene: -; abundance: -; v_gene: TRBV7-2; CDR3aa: CASSLSTGRTETQYF; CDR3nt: TGTGCCAGCAGCTTAAGCACCGGGAGAACGGAGACCCAGTACTTC
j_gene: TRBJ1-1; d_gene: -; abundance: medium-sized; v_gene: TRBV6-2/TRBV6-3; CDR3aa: CASSYTRMGTEAFF; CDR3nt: TGTGCCAGCAGTTACACCAGGATGGGCACTGAAGCTTTCTTT
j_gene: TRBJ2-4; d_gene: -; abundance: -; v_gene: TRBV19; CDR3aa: CATKSSGAGNIQYF; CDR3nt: TGTGCCACCAAGTCCTCCGGGGCAGGAAACATTCAGTACTTC
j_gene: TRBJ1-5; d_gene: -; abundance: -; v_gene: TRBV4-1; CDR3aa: CASSQDSNQPQHF; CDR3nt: TGCGCCAGCAGCCAGGACAGCAATCAGCCCCAGCATTTT
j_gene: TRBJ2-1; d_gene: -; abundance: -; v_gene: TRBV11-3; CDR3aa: CASSFRAYNEQFF; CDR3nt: TGTGCCAGCAGCTTTCGTGCCTACAATGAGCAGTTCTTC
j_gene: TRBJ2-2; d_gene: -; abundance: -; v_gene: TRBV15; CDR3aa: CATSSLTESTGELFF; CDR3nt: TGTGCCACCAGCAGCTTGACGGAGAGCACCGGGGAGCTGTTTTTT
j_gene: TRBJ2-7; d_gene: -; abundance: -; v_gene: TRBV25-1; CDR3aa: CASGSASANTYEQYF; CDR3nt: TGTGCCAGCGGGTCGGCTAGCGCAAACACCTACGAGCAGTACTTC
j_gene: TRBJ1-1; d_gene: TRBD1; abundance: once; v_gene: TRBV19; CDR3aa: CASSIAAGGINTEAFF; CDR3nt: TGTGCCAGTAGTATAGCGGCAGGGGGGATTAACACTGAAGCTTTCTTT
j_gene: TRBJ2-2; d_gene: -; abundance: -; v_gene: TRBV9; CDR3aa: CASSLRDSQNTGELFF; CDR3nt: TGTGCCAGCAGCCTTCGGGACTCCCAGAACACCGGGGAGCTGTTTTTT
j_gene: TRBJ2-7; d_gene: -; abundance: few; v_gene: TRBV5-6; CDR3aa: CASSYANEQYF; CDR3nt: TGTGCCAGCAGCTATGCGAACGAGCAGTACTTC
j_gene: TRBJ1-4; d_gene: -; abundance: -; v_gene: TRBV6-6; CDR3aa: CASSYQEKLFF; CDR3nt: TGTGCCAGCAGCTACCAAGAAAAACTGTTTTTT
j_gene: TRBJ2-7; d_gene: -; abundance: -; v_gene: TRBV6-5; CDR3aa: CASRLIRATHYEQYF; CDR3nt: TGTGCCAGCAGACTTATTCGAGCGACTCACTACGAGCAGTACTTC
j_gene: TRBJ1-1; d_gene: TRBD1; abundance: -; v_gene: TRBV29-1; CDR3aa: CSAREQFWGTGDPEAFF; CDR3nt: TGCAGCGCCCGGGAGCAATTTTGGGGGACAGGTGACCCTGAAGCTTTCTTT
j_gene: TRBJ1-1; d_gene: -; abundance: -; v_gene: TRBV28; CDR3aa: CASSFPGNTEAFF; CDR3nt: TGTGCCAGCAGTTTCCCAGGGAACACTGAAGCTTTCTTT
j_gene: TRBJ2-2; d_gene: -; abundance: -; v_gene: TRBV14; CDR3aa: CASSQAGSRGELFF; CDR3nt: TGTGCCAGCAGCCAAGCAGGGTCTAGGGGGGAGCTGTTTTTT
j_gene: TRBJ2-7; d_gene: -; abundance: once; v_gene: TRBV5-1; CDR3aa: CASSPDTFYEQYF; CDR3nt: TGCGCCAGCAGCCCGGACACTTTCTACGAGCAGTACTTC
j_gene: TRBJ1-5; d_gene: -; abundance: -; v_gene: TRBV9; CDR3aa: CASSVGEGYNQPQHF; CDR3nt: TGTGCCAGCAGCGTAGGAGAGGGATACAATCAGCCCCAGCATTTT
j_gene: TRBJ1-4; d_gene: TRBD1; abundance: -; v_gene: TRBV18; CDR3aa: CASSPLDRGATNEKLFF; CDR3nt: TGTGCCAGCTCACCATTGGACAGGGGAGCCACTAATGAAAAACTGTTTTTT
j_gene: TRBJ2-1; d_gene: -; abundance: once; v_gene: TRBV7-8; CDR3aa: CATHSGSYNEQFF; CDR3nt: TGTGCCACCCACTCCGGCTCCTACAATGAGCAGTTCTTC
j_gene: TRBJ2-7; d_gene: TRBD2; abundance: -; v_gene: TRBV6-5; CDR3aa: CASSSFGLAGAFEQYF; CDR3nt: TGTGCCAGCAGTTCCTTCGGGCTAGCGGGAGCATTCGAGCAGTACTTC
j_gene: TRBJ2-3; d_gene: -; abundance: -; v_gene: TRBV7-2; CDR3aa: CASSLYRDADTQYF; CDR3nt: TGTGCCAGCAGCTTATACCGGGACGCAGATACGCAGTATTTT
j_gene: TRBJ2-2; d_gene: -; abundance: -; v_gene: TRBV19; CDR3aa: CASSMYRDRGELFF; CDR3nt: TGTGCCAGTAGTATGTACAGGGATAGAGGGGAGCTGTTTTTT
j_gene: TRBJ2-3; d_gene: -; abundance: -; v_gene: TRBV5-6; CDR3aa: CASSLLLSTDTQYF; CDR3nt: TGTGCCAGCAGCTTGTTACTATCCACAGATACGCAGTATTTT
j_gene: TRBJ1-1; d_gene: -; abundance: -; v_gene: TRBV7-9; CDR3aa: CASSLSVNTEAFF; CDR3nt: TGTGCCAGCAGCCTATCTGTGAACACTGAAGCTTTCTTT
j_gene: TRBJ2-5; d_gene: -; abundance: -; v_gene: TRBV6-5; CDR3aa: CASTRSPQETQYF; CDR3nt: TGTGCCAGCACCCGAAGTCCCCAAGAGACCCAGTACTTC
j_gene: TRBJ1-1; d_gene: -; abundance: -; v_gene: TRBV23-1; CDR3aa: CASRGTENTEAFF; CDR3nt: TGCGCCAGCAGGGGGACGGAGAACACTGAAGCTTTCTTT
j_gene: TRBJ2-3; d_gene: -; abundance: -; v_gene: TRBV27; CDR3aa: CASSRGDTQYF; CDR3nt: TGTGCCAGCAGCCGAGGAGATACGCAGTATTTT
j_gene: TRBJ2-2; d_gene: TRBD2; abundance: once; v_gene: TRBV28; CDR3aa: CASRLAVTGELFF; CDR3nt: TGTGCCAGCAGACTAGCGGTCACCGGGGAGCTGTTTTTT
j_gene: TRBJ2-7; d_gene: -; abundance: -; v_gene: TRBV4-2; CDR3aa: CASSQETATIYEQYF; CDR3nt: TGTGCCAGCAGCCAAGAAACGGCTACAATCTACGAGCAGTACTTC